Presented here are 5 T cell receptor beta chains from one specimen sequenced in a study of shared clonotypes between healthy human individuals. The data were produced by immunoSEQ multiplex PCR, yet TCRdb's version contains in-frame clones alone and is incomplete. The sample has 1.5 million to 1.9 million clones; around 98% are singletons. The sequencing input was naive CD4+ T cells sorted from blood. The subset here: CD45RA+ positively selected. Receptors were obtained from a man aged 25 to 45 in good health.

V is TRBV2 and J is TRBJ2-4, with D perhaps TRBD1 or TRBD2 (5 bases each). The CDR3 is 20 residues long. The V gene lost 3 bases and the J gene lost 0 bases, with 24 bases spanning the gap. Germline CDR1 and CDR2: SNHLY and FYNNEI. In DNA, the CDR3 is TGTGCCAGCAGTGACCCCATGGGACCCCGGGCCAAGACAGCCAAAAACATTCAGTACTTC. As protein: CASSDPMGPRAKTAKNIQYF. The variable domain in full, completed from reference TRBV2 and TRBJ2-4, reads EPEVTQTPSHQVTQMGQEVILRCVPISNHLYFYWYRQILGQKVEFLVSFYNNEISEKSEIFDDQFSVERPDGSNFTLKIRSTKLEDSAMYFCASSDPMGPRAKTAKNIQYFGAGTRLSVL.

To note about this clone: Within the sample, other DNA sequences also encode this same CDR3. This chain links TRBV5-1 with TRBJ2-1; 8 bases map to TRBD2. Germline values: CDR1 SGHRS, CDR2 YFSETQ. The V and J ends lost 3 bases and 1 base, in that order; junction bases with no gene match: 3. The CDR3 covers 15 residues. The CDR3 spells CASSSTSGSYNEQFF. CDR3 in DNA: TGCGCCAGCAGCTCTACTAGCGGTTCCTACAATGAGCAGTTCTTC.

The chain recombines TRBV25-1 with TRBJ1-5, with a weak D call TRBD1 (6 bases). This CDR3 spans 18 amino acids. Trimming left V 4 bases short and J 2 bases short, with 21 bases between. Germline V lookup: CDR1 MGHDK, CDR2 SYGVNS. The CDR3 bases are TGTGCCAGCAGTGCTCAAGGGGGGGGGAATTTGGGCAATCAGCCCCAGCATTTT. Encoded protein: CASSAQGGGNLGNQPQHF. Filled out from reference TRBV25-1 and TRBJ1-5, the complete variable domain reads EADIYQTPRYLVIGTGKKITLECSQTMGHDKMYWYQQDPGMELHLIHYSYGVNSTEKGDLSSESTVSRIRTEHFPLTLESARPSHTSQYLCASSAQGGGNLGNQPQHFGDGTRLSIL.

The genes are TRBV9 and TRBJ2-2; 15 nucleotides line up with TRBD2. V lost 4 bases and J lost 4; bases outside the gene matches: 17. The CDR3 runs to 21 residues. The germline V gene has CDR1 SGDLS and CDR2 YYNGEE. In DNA, the CDR3 is TGTGCCAGCAGCCCACGGGGGGGTCTAGGACTAGCGGGAGGGCGCACCGGGGAGCTGTTTTTT. It codes for CASSPRGGLGLAGGRTGELFF.

This chain uses TRBV7-9 with TRBJ1-1; the D is unclear. Germline assignment: CDR1 SEHNR and CDR2 FQNEAQ (reference sequence). Trimming cost V 7 bases and J 4 bases, with 7 bases left between them. This CDR3 has 11 amino acids. CDR3 in amino acids: CASTDGTEAFF. DNA of the CDR3: TGTGCCAGCACCGACGGCACTGAAGCTTTCTTT.